These 2 T cell receptor beta chains came from one sample sequenced in a study of cytomegalovirus exposure and HLA in healthy donors. Both 60 Vbeta primers and 13 Jbeta primers went into the PCR. Sequencing was performed with immunoSEQ multiplex PCR; in TCRdb, only in-frame clones are kept and a portion is missing. This sample has 100,000 to 150,000 clones, with 80% found just once. Sequences were obtained from PBMCs. These receptors all stem from a man younger than 40 in good health and CMV-seropositive.

This clone was observed a handful of times. The chain joins TRBV6-1 to TRBJ2-1; possible D gene TRBD2, 6 bases. The CDR3 has 15 amino acids. Per germline, CDR1 MNHNS and CDR2 SASEGT. Between the trimmed V and J ends, which lost 6 bases and 7 bases, there was a span of 19 bases. CDR3 nucleotides: TGTGCCAGCAGCAACGACCGTGGAGGGATGAATGAGCAGTTCTTC. It is translated as CASSNDRGGMNEQFF.

The V and J genes are TRBV7-9 and TRBJ2-5; D is perhaps TRBD1 (5 bases). V shed 1 base and J shed 5 bases, with 8 bases lying between them. Germline values: CDR1 SEHNR, CDR2 FQNEAQ (reference sequence). The CDR3 has 13 residues. The CDR3, as DNA: TGTGCCAGCAGCTTAGTCAGGGCCGAGACCCAGTACTTC. The encoded protein is CASSLVRAETQYF.